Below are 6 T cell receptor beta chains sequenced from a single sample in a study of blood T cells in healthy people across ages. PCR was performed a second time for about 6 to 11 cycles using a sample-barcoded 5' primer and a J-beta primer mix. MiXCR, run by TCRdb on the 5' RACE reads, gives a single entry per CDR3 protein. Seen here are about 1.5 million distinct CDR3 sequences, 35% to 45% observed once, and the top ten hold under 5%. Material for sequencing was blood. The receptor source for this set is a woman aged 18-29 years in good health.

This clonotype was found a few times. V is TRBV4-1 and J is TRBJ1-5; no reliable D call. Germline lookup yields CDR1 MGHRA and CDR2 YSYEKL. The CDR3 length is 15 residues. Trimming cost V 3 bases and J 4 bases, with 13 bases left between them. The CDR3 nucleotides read TGCGCCAGCAGCCACCAGAAGGACGCAAATCAGCCCCAGCATTTT. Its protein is CASSHQKDANQPQHF.

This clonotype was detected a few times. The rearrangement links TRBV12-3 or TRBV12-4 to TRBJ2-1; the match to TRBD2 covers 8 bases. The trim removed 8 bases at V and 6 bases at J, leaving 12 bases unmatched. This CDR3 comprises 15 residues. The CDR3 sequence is CASGTRGGLSNEQFF. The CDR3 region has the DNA TGTGCCAGCGGCACACGGGGGGGCCTTAGCAATGAGCAGTTCTTC.

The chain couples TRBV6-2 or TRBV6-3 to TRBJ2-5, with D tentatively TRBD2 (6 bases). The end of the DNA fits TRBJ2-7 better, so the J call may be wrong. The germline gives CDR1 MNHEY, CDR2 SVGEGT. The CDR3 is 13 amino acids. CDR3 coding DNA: TGTGCCAGCAGTGACCGGGGGTATTACGAGCAGTACTTC. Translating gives CASSDRGYYEQYF.

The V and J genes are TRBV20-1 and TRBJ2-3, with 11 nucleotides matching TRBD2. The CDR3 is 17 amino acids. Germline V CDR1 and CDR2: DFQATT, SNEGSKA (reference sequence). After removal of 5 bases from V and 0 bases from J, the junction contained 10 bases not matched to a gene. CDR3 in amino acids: CSAFGWTSGFSTDTQYF. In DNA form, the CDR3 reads TGCAGTGCTTTCGGGTGGACTAGCGGGTTTAGCACAGATACGCAGTATTTT.

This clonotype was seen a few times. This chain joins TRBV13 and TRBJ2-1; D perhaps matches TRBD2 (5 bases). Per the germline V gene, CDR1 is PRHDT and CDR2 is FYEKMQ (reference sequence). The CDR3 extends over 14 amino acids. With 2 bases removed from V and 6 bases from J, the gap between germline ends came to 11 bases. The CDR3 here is CASSLSASPNEQFF. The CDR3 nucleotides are TGTGCCAGCAGCTTATCGGCTAGCCCCAATGAGCAGTTCTTC.

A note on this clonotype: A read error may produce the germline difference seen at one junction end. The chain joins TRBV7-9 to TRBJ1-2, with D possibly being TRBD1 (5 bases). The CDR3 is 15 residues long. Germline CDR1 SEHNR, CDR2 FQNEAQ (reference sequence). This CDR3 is CASSLAETANYGCTF. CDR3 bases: TGTGCCAGCAGCTTAGCGGAGACAGCGAACTATGGCTGCACCTTC.